This T cell receptor (beta chain) was retrieved from a study of blood T cells in healthy people across ages. Overall study results and limits: Unknown donor CMV status possibly confounded expanded clonotype changes.

In germline, CDR1 is MNHEY, CDR2 SVGAGI. CDR3 length: 15 amino acids. Sample-barcoded 5' priming and a J-beta primer mix drove a second PCR of roughly 6 to 12 cycles. TCRdb analysed the 5' RACE reads with MiXCR anew, one entry per CDR3 protein. The sample carries 850,000 to 1,100,000 distinct CDR3 sequences, 35% to 40% recorded once. Points on this clonotype: Its antigen is undetermined. This may come from a read error, since a much larger clone is one base off.

The chain joins TRBV6-5 to TRBJ1-2, with 10 bases aligning to TRBD1. This clonotype was sampled from a man aged 18 to 29 in good health. The sequenced sample consisted of blood. CDR3 amino acids: CTSSDPGQGIYGYTF. CDR3 nucleotide sequence: TGTACCAGCAGTGACCCGGGACAGGGGATCTATGGCTACACCTTC.